A selection of T cell receptor beta chains follows, all from one sample in a study of follicular helper T cells after annual influenza vaccination. Method: immunoSEQ multiplex PCR; TCRdb's copy keeps in-frame clones and lacks some. The table shows about 6,800 clones, with roughly 80% occurring only once. The material sequenced was CXCR5- memory CD4+ T cells sorted from blood, taken 7 days after influenza vaccination. Source of these receptors: an adult who received the influenza vaccine. Both conserved end residues are part of each CDR3. The order of the fields is D gene, clone size, V gene, J gene, CDR3 protein, CDR3 DNA. D genes are given only for firm matches. Rows give clone size only sometimes, using once, few, many, or a class for an expanded clone.

.	.	TRBV5-1	TRBJ2-2	CASRWAGELFF	TGCGCCAGCAGGTGGGCCGGGGAGCTGTTTTTT
.	.	TRBV28	TRBJ1-4	CASSLSTPNEKLFF	TGTGCCAGCAGTTTATCTACACCTAATGAAAAACTGTTTTTT
.	.	TRBV4-2	TRBJ2-1	CASSQDLASLYNEQFF	TGTGCCAGCAGCCAAGATTTAGCGAGCCTATACAATGAGCAGTTCTTC
TRBD1	.	TRBV18	TRBJ2-7	CASSPVTGALYEQYF	TGTGCCAGCTCACCAGTTACAGGGGCGCTTTACGAGCAGTACTTC
.	.	TRBV6-5	TRBJ1-3	CASRLDTSSGNTIYF	TGTGCCAGCAGGTTGGACACGAGCTCTGGAAACACCATATATTTT
.	few	TRBV18	TRBJ1-6	CASSPNSRNNSPLHF	TGTGCCAGCTCACCGAACAGTCGGAATAATTCACCCCTCCACTTT
.	.	TRBV28	TRBJ1-5	CASYESKRNQPQHF	TGTGCCAGCTACGAGTCCAAAAGAAATCAGCCCCAGCATTTT
.	.	TRBV18	TRBJ1-1	CASSPNSWGADTEAFF	TGTGCCAGCTCACCAAATAGTTGGGGCGCGGACACTGAAGCTTTCTTT
.	.	TRBV5-1	TRBJ2-3	CASSFGGNTDTQYF	TGCGCCAGCAGTTTCGGGGGAAACACAGATACGCAGTATTTT
.	few	TRBV5-1	TRBJ2-5	CASSLHTNQETQYF	TGCGCCAGCAGCCTACACACCAACCAAGAGACCCAGTACTTC
.	.	TRBV5-6	TRBJ2-2	CASSLGPTGELFF	TGTGCCAGCAGCTTGGGCCCCACCGGGGAGCTGTTTTTT
.	.	TRBV10-3	TRBJ1-2	CAISGTGTSYGYTF	TGTGCCATCAGCGGTACCGGGACAAGCTATGGCTACACCTTC
.	.	TRBV27	TRBJ1-2	CASSFSREDGYTF	TGTGCCAGCAGTTTTAGCCGGGAAGATGGCTACACCTTC
.	once	TRBV6-7	TRBJ1-1	CAVGVIAFF	TGTGCCGTAGGGGTGATTGCTTTCTTT
.	once	TRBV6-5	TRBJ1-4	CASSYSGVGNEKLFF	TGTGCCAGCAGTTACTCCGGGGTTGGGAATGAAAAACTGTTTTTT
.	.	TRBV28	TRBJ2-6	CATSSGQKTAGISGANVLTF	TGTGCCACCAGTTCCGGGCAAAAGACAGCTGGAATCTCTGGGGCCAACGTCCTGACTTTC
TRBD1	.	TRBV4-1	TRBJ2-7	CASSYRTGGNYEQYF	TGCGCCAGCAGCTACCGGACAGGGGGTAACTACGAGCAGTACTTC
.	.	TRBV27	TRBJ2-2	CASSLLGGSTGELFF	TGTGCCAGCAGTTTGCTAGGTGGAAGCACCGGGGAGCTGTTTTTT
.	.	TRBV5-4	TRBJ2-3	CASPSGGPQGTDTQYF	TGTGCCAGCCCATCCGGCGGGCCGCAAGGTACAGATACGCAGTATTTT
.	.	TRBV27	TRBJ1-5	CASSYGQRGQPQHF	TGTGCCAGCAGTTATGGGCAACGGGGTCAGCCCCAGCATTTT
.	.	TRBV20-1	TRBJ2-7	CRMGGGYEQYF	TGCAGGATGGGGGGCGGCTACGAGCAGTACTTC
.	.	TRBV5-4	TRBJ2-1	CASSLWQGYNEQFF	TGTGCCAGCAGCTTGTGGCAGGGATACAATGAGCAGTTCTTC
TRBD2	.	TRBV6-1	TRBJ2-5	CASLTGTSGGKTQYF	TGTGCCAGTTTGACCGGGACTAGCGGGGGGAAGACCCAGTACTTC
.	.	TRBV20-1	TRBJ2-5	CSARVEETQYF	TGCAGTGCTAGAGTGGAAGAGACCCAGTACTTC
.	.	TRBV18	TRBJ1-5	CASSGGLGNQPQHF	TGTGCCAGCTCCGGGGGGCTGGGCAATCAGCCCCAGCATTTT
TRBD2	.	TRBV15	TRBJ2-7	CATSRAKGTSGTFHYEQYF	TGTGCCACCAGCAGAGCTAAAGGGACTAGCGGGACGTTCCACTACGAGCAGTACTTC
TRBD1	.	TRBV5-6	TRBJ2-7	CASSLGQGAYEQYF	TGTGCCAGCAGCTTGGGGCAGGGGGCGTACGAGCAGTACTTC
.	.	TRBV19	TRBJ1-1	CASSGHAMFLRGGRYNTEAFF	TGTGCCAGTAGTGGCCATGCCATGTTCCTTCGTGGGGGCCGATACAACACTGAAGCTTTCTTT
.	.	TRBV30	TRBJ2-2	CAWIRRINTGELFF	TGTGCCTGGATTAGACGGATTAACACCGGGGAGCTGTTTTTT
.	few	TRBV28	TRBJ1-2	CATGRDYGYTF	TGTGCCACCGGACGGGACTATGGCTACACCTTC
TRBD2	.	TRBV2	TRBJ2-5	CASSASGAGQETQYF	TGTGCCAGCAGTGCTAGCGGGGCCGGCCAAGAGACCCAGTACTTC
TRBD1	.	TRBV5-4	TRBJ1-1	CASSAGTGVGEAFF	TGTGCCAGCAGCGCCGGGACAGGGGTTGGTGAAGCTTTCTTT
.	once	TRBV7-2	TRBJ2-5	CASSLVETQYF	TGTGCCAGCAGCTTAGTAGAGACCCAGTACTTC
TRBD2	.	TRBV5-1	TRBJ2-3	CASSLGLAGLGKDTQYF	TGCGCCAGCAGCTTGGGACTAGCGGGGCTGGGTAAGGATACGCAGTATTTT
.	.	TRBV6-5	TRBJ2-7	CASSPWRDAYEQYF	TGTGCCAGCAGCCCCTGGCGGGACGCCTACGAGCAGTACTTC
.	few	TRBV19	TRBJ1-6	CASSIGGSPLHF	TGTGCCAGTAGTATCGGAGGTTCACCCCTCCACTTT
.	.	TRBV5-1	TRBJ1-1	CASSSSNRYSNTEAFF	TGCGCCAGCAGCTCCTCCAACCGATACTCGAACACTGAAGCTTTCTTT
TRBD1	.	TRBV28	TRBJ2-2	CASRPLKSGTGSGGELFF	TGTGCCAGCAGACCACTTAAATCCGGGACAGGGAGCGGCGGGGAGCTGTTTTTT
.	.	TRBV7-3	TRBJ2-2	CASSPSPGTSGELFF	TGTGCCAGCAGCCCGAGCCCCGGGACAAGCGGGGAGCTGTTTTTT
TRBD2	few	TRBV6-6	TRBJ2-7	CASSYGTSGVVYEQYF	TGTGCCAGCAGTTACGGGACTAGCGGGGTAGTCTACGAGCAGTACTTC
TRBD1	.	TRBV5-1	TRBJ2-5	CASSLGQKETQYF	TGCGCCAGCAGCCTGGGACAGAAAGAGACCCAGTACTTC
.	.	TRBV29-1	TRBJ2-5	CSVEAGVGETQYF	TGCAGCGTTGAGGCAGGGGTGGGGGAGACCCAGTACTTC
.	.	TRBV2	TRBJ2-1	CASTEGRGPYNEQFF	TGTGCCAGCACCGAAGGCAGGGGACCCTACAATGAGCAGTTCTTC
TRBD2	.	TRBV2	TRBJ2-1	CASSDRRGGYNEQFF	TGTGCCAGCAGTGACCGGCGGGGGGGCTACAATGAGCAGTTCTTC
.	.	TRBV27	TRBJ1-5	CASTQIHQGRVSNQPQHF	TGTGCCAGCACTCAAATCCACCAGGGCAGGGTCAGCAATCAGCCCCAGCATTTT
TRBD1	.	TRBV5-1	TRBJ1-2	CASSLGTGPEGYTF	TGCGCCAGCAGCCTAGGGACAGGGCCGGAAGGCTACACCTTC
TRBD1	.	TRBV19	TRBJ1-2	CASSKQGEYGYTF	TGTGCCAGTAGTAAACAGGGGGAATATGGCTACACCTTC
.	.	TRBV18	TRBJ1-5	CASSPQVSNQPQHF	TGTGCCAGCTCACCACAGGTGTCGAATCAGCCCCAGCATTTT
.	few	TRBV5-6	TRBJ1-2	CASRSWTANYGYTF	TGTGCCAGCAGGTCCTGGACGGCTAACTATGGCTACACCTTC
TRBD2	.	TRBV28	TRBJ2-3	CASSLRGRGGTDTQYF	TGTGCCAGCAGTTTACGCGGGAGGGGTGGCACAGATACGCAGTATTTT
.	.	TRBV5-1	TRBJ1-4	CASSLGEAHEKLFF	TGCGCCAGCAGCTTGGGGGAGGCTCATGAAAAACTGTTTTTT
TRBD2	.	TRBV2	TRBJ2-2	CASSETSGGSGGELFF	TGTGCCAGCAGTGAGACTAGCGGGGGGAGCGGCGGGGAGCTGTTTTTT
.	.	TRBV5-1	TRBJ2-3	CASRNHLGRGADTQYF	TGCGCCAGCAGAAATCATCTGGGGAGGGGGGCGGATACGCAGTATTTT
.	.	TRBV9	TRBJ2-2	CASSVDGAGELFF	TGTGCCAGCAGCGTAGATGGGGCCGGGGAGCTGTTTTTT
TRBD1	.	TRBV19	TRBJ1-3	CASSIDRGSGNTIYF	TGTGCCAGTAGTATCGACAGGGGAAGTGGAAACACCATATATTTT
TRBD2	.	TRBV7-8	TRBJ2-7	CASSLGEGWYEQYF	TGTGCCAGCAGCTTAGGGGAGGGGTGGTACGAGCAGTACTTC
TRBD2	.	TRBV10-3	TRBJ2-3	CAISSSGGGTDTQYF	TGTGCCATCAGTTCTAGCGGGGGTGGGACAGATACGCAGTATTTT
TRBD1	.	TRBV5-5	TRBJ2-7	CASSTRQGPSSYEQYF	TGTGCCAGCAGCACCAGACAGGGACCGAGCTCCTACGAGCAGTACTTC
.	few	TRBV6-1	TRBJ1-5	CASSERSGWQPQHF	TGTGCCAGCAGTGAAAGGTCAGGGTGGCAGCCCCAGCATTTT